This T cell receptor (beta chain) appears in the sequencing data of a study of blood T cell repertoires in COVID-19. About the research overall: Material from acute and convalescent COVID-19 was sourced from the United States, Italy and Spain. T cells, B-cell-depleted T cells, or PBMCs supplied cDNA or gDNA.

J was trimmed by 5 bases and V by 1 base; bases with no gene match: 11. Germline CDR1 MNHEY, CDR2 SMNVEV (reference sequence). This CDR3 is built from 17 residues. In the authors' methods: Amplification from reference gene primers served as the basis for estimated nucleated cell counts. Here immunoSEQ multiplex PCR was the method, and the copy in TCRdb shows in-frame clones only, minus some. The V and J calls and clone size are taken from that table; D and trimming were inferred from the DNA. This table holds about 200,000 clones, just over 85% found once. The TCR was taken from a man between 45 and 60 years old with acute or convalescent COVID-19. This chain uses TRBV27 with TRBJ2-5; 9 bases match TRBD2. The specimen sequenced was peripheral blood. As DNA, the CDR3 is TGTGCCAGCAGTTTATATCGGGCGGGACTAGCCGGGGAGACCCAGTACTTC. Translating gives CASSLYRAGLAGETQYF.